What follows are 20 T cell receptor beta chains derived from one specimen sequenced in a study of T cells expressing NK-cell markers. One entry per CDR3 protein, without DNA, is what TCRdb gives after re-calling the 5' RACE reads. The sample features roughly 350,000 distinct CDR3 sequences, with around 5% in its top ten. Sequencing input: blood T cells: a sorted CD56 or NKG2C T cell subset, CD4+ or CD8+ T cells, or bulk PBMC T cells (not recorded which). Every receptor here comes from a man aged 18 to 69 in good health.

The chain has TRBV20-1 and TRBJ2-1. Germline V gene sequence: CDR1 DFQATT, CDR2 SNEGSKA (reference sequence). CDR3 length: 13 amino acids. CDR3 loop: CSARVPQQVEQFF.

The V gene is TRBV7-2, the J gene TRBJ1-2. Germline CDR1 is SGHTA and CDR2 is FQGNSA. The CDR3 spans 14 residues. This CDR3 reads CASSLTWQAYGYTF.

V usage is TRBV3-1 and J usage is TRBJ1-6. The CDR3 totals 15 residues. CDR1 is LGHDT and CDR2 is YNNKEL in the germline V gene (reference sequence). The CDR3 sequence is CASSHSSSYNSPLHF.

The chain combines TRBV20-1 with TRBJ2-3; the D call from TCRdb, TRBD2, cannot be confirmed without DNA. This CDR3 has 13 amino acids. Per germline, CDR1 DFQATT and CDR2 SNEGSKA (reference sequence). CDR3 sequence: CRPLAGATDTQYF.

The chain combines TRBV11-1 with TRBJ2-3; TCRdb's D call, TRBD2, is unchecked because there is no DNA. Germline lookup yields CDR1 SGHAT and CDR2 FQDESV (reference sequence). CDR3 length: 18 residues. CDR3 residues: CASSSALSGGGRTDTQYF.

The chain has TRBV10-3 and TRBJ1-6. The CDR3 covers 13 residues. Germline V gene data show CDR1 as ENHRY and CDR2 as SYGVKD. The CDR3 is CAISKDGNSPLHF.

The CDR3: CATQGRPDYGYTF. The chain joins TRBV28 to TRBJ1-2. CDR1 and CDR2 (germline): MDHEN, SYDVKM. CDR3 length: 13 residues.

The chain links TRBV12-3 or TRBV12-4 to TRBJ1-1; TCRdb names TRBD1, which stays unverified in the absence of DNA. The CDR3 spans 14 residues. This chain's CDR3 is CASSSSDRGTEAFF.

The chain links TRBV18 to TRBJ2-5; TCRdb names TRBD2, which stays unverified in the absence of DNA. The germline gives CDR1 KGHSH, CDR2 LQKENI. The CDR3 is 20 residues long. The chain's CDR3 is CASSPNRTHREVGQRETQYF.

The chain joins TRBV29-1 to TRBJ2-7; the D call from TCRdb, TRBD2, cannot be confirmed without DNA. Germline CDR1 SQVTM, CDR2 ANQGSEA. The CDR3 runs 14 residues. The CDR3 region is CSAREGGRVSEQYF.

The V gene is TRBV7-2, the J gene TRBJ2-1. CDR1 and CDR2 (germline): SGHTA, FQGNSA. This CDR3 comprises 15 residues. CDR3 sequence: CASSLRGSVKNEQFF. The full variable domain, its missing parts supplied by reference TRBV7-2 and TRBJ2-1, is GAGVSQSPSNKVTEKGKDVELRCDPISGHTALYWYRQSLGQGLEFLIYFQGNSAPDKSGLPSDRFSAERTGGSVSTLTIQRTQQEDSAVYLCASSLRGSVKNEQFFGPGTRLTVL.

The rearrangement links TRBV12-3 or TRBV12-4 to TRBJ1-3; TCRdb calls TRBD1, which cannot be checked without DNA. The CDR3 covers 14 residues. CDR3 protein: CASSPTGGTNTIYF.

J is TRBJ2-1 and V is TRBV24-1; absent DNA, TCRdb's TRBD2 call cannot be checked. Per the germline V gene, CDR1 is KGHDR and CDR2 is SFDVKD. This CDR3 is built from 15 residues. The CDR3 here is CATSEGGGGGNEQFF.

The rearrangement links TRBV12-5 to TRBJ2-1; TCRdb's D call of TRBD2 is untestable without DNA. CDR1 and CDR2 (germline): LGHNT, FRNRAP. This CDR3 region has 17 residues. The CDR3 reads CASGAIAGVSSYNEQFF. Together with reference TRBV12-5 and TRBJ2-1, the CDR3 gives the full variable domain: DARVTQTPRHKVTEMGQEVTMRCQPILGHNTVFWYRQTMMQGLELLAYFRNRAPLDDSGMPKDRFSAEMPDATLATLKIQPSEPRDSAVYFCASGAIAGVSSYNEQFFGPGTRLTVL.

The CDR3 sequence: CAISEGAASIEQFF. The chain couples TRBV10-3 to TRBJ2-1; TCRdb lists TRBD1, though no DNA is available to test this call. The CDR3 has 14 amino acids. Germline CDR1 reads ENHRY; CDR2 reads SYGVKD.

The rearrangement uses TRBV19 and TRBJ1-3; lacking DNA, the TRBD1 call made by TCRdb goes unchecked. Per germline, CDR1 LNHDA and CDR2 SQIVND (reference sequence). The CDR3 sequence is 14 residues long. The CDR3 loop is CASHRGNSGNTIYF.

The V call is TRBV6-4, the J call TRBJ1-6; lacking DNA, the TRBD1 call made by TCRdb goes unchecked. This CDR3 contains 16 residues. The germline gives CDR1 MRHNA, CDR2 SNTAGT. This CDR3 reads CASSDRLPDRNSPLHF.

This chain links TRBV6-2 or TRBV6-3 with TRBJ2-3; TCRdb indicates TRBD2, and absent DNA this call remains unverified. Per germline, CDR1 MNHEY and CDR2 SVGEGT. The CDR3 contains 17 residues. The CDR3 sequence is CASSYSLGLPVSDTQYF.

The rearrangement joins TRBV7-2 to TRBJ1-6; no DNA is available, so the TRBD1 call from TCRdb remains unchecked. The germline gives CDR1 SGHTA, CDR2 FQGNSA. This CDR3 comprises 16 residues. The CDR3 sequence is CASSLDGTGGNSPLHF.

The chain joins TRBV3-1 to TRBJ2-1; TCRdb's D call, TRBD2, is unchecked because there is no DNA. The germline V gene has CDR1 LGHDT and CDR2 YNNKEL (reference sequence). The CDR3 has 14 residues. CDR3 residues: CASSLRRGLGEQFF.